Listed below are T cell receptor beta chains from one sample, sequenced in a study of OX40 agonist ivuxolimab in advanced cancers. The data were produced by immunoSEQ multiplex PCR, yet TCRdb's version contains in-frame clones alone and is incomplete. This table holds some 42,000 clones, about 87% found once. The sample in question was CD4+ or CD8+ T cells sorted from blood, obtained in a trial of the OX40 agonist ivuxolimab. Every receptor here comes from an adult with an advanced solid tumor such as melanoma, head and neck, liver or kidney cancer. The CDR3 runs from the conserved cysteine through the conserved F or W. D genes are given only for firm matches. Only part of the rows carry a size: once, few, many, or a class if the clone is expanded.

CASSFVRDRNYEQYF,TGTGCCAGCAGCTTCGTCCGCGACAGAAACTACGAGCAGTACTTC,TRBJ2-7,.,.,TRBV5-6
CASSLTGDQPQHF,TGTGCCAGCAGCCTGACAGGGGATCAGCCCCAGCATTTT,TRBJ1-5,TRBD1,few,TRBV25-1
CASSSGQGTGEQYF,TGCGCCAGCAGCTCGGGACAGGGAACGGGCGAGCAGTACTTC,TRBJ2-7,TRBD1,.,TRBV5-1
CASSTDAGAGEKLFF,TGTGCCAGCAGCACCGATGCGGGGGCGGGGGAAAAACTGTTTTTT,TRBJ1-4,.,.,TRBV9
CASSQMGAPIRDNEQFF,TGTGCCAGCAGCCAGATGGGAGCTCCAATTAGGGACAATGAGCAGTTCTTC,TRBJ2-1,.,.,TRBV4-2
CASDVQGALGETQYF,TGTGCCAGCGACGTACAGGGGGCATTAGGAGAGACCCAGTACTTC,TRBJ2-5,TRBD1,.,TRBV2
CASSEQGAEQPQHF,TGTGCCAGCAGTGAGCAGGGGGCGGAACAGCCCCAGCATTTT,TRBJ1-5,TRBD1,.,TRBV6-1
CASRLGLGGTASPLHF,TGTGCAAGTCGCTTAGGTCTAGGGGGGACAGCTTCACCCCTCCACTTT,TRBJ1-6,.,.,TRBV12-2
CASSLAVQETQYF,TGTGCCAGCAGCTTAGCAGTACAAGAGACCCAGTACTTC,TRBJ2-5,.,.,TRBV11-3
CASSLVGAGTNSGNTIYF,TGTGCCAGCAGCTTAGTGGGCGCCGGGACAAACTCTGGAAACACCATATATTTT,TRBJ1-3,.,.,TRBV7-2
CASSSDRAYTGELFF,TGTGCCAGCAGCTCCGACAGGGCTTACACCGGGGAGCTGTTTTTT,TRBJ2-2,TRBD1,.,TRBV7-8
CASSAPGGQYTGELFF,TGTGCCAGTAGTGCCCCCGGGGGACAGTACACCGGGGAGCTGTTTTTT,TRBJ2-2,.,.,TRBV19
CASSLGVGAGETQYF,TGTGCCAGCAGCTTAGGTGTCGGGGCTGGAGAGACCCAGTACTTC,TRBJ2-5,.,.,TRBV7-6
CASTPDRTYEQYF,TGTGCCAGCACCCCGGACAGAACCTACGAGCAGTACTTC,TRBJ2-7,.,.,TRBV5-8
CASSSLSGGALETQYF,TGTGCCAGCAGCTCTCTTAGCGGGGGGGCCTTAGAGACCCAGTACTTC,TRBJ2-5,TRBD2,.,TRBV7-3
CASSGFRQAASYGYTF,TGTGCCAGCAGTGGGTTTAGACAGGCCGCTAGCTATGGCTACACCTTC,TRBJ1-2,.,.,TRBV6-1
CASSGAVRGALTDGELFF,TGTGCCAGCAGTGGGGCCGTCCGGGGGGCATTGACGGACGGGGAGCTGTTTTTT,TRBJ2-2,.,.,TRBV2
CASGPDRDSYEQYF,TGTGCTAGTGGGCCGGACAGGGATTCCTACGAGCAGTACTTC,TRBJ2-7,TRBD1,.,TRBV12-5
CASSVEQGAYEQYF,TGTGCCAGCAGCGTAGAACAGGGCGCCTACGAGCAGTACTTC,TRBJ2-7,.,.,TRBV9
CASRGDGSTEAFF,TGTGCCAGCAGGGGGGATGGAAGCACTGAAGCTTTCTTT,TRBJ1-1,.,.,TRBV2
CASSQGLGYNEQFF,TGCGCCAGCAGCCAGGGCCTGGGGTACAATGAGCAGTTCTTC,TRBJ2-1,.,once,TRBV4-1
CAWETGGVYNEQFF,TGTGCCTGGGAAACGGGGGGCGTTTACAATGAGCAGTTCTTC,TRBJ2-1,.,.,TRBV30
CASSQTGLNTEAFF,TGTGCCAGCAGCCAAACAGGGTTAAACACTGAAGCTTTCTTT,TRBJ1-1,.,.,TRBV7-9
CASSDLYNEGYTF,TGTGCCAGCAGTGATTTGTACAACGAGGGCTACACCTTC,TRBJ1-2,.,few,TRBV6-1
CASSARDGSPVAFF,TGTGCCAGCAGTGCTAGGGACGGTAGCCCCGTAGCTTTCTTT,TRBJ1-1,.,.,TRBV6-4
CASSSPTGQSSYNSPLHF,TGTGCCAGCAGTTCCCCGACAGGGCAGAGCTCCTATAATTCACCCCTCCACTTT,TRBJ1-6,TRBD1,once,TRBV28
CASSLGSQVARDEQYF,TGTGCCAGCAGCCTAGGCTCGCAGGTCGCTCGGGACGAGCAGTACTTC,TRBJ2-7,.,.,TRBV28
CASSQRQGVTDTQYF,TGTGCCAGCAGCCAGAGACAGGGGGTTACAGATACGCAGTATTTT,TRBJ2-3,TRBD1,.,TRBV2
CASSPGPNYEQYF,TGCGCCAGCAGCCCGGGGCCAAACTACGAGCAGTACTTC,TRBJ2-7,.,.,TRBV5-1
CASSDGDSYNEQFF,TGCGCCAGCAGCGACGGGGACAGTTACAATGAGCAGTTCTTC,TRBJ2-1,TRBD1,.,TRBV5-1
CASRASGGSTDTQYF,TGTGCCAGCAGGGCTAGCGGGGGTAGCACAGATACGCAGTATTTT,TRBJ2-3,TRBD2,.,TRBV6-1
CASSERTGGQYF,TGTGCCAGCAGTGAACGGACAGGAGGGCAGTACTTC,TRBJ2-7,TRBD1,few,TRBV6-1
CSANRDHEQYF,TGCAGTGCTAACAGGGACCACGAGCAGTACTTC,TRBJ2-7,.,.,TRBV20-1
CASSPLDREGEQYF,TGTGCCAGCTCACCACTCGACAGGGAGGGCGAGCAGTACTTC,TRBJ2-7,.,.,TRBV18
CASRTTSGGTYEQYF,TGTGCCAGCAGGACTACTAGCGGGGGGACCTACGAGCAGTACTTC,TRBJ2-7,TRBD2,.,TRBV6-6
CASTTGSSSGANVLTF,TGTGCCAGCACTACGGGCTCCTCCTCTGGGGCCAACGTCCTGACTTTC,TRBJ2-6,.,.,TRBV28
CASSSAQISVSPLHF,TGTGCCAGCAGCTCAGCCCAGATATCGGTCTCACCCCTCCACTTT,TRBJ1-6,.,.,TRBV6-6
CATSSLPGTSGRMTDTQYF,TGTGCCACCAGCAGCCTCCCCGGGACTAGCGGGAGGATGACAGATACGCAGTATTTT,TRBJ2-3,TRBD2,once,TRBV15
CASSLETEGIYGYTF,TGCGCCAGCAGCTTGGAAACGGAGGGAATCTATGGCTACACCTTC,TRBJ1-2,.,.,TRBV5-1
CAWTSWQGNTGELFF,TGTGCCTGGACCTCGTGGCAGGGTAACACCGGGGAGCTGTTTTTT,TRBJ2-2,.,.,TRBV30
CASSPRGGTPQETQYF,TGTGCCAGCTCCCCCAGGGGAGGGACCCCCCAAGAGACCCAGTACTTC,TRBJ2-5,.,once,TRBV18
CASSQMTSGRADTQYF,TGTGCCAGCAGCCAGATGACTAGCGGGAGGGCAGATACGCAGTATTTT,TRBJ2-3,TRBD2,once,TRBV14
CSVKPTGSGEQYF,TGCAGCGTAAAACCGACAGGGTCCGGCGAGCAGTACTTC,TRBJ2-7,TRBD1,.,TRBV29-1
CASSLVPENTEAFF,TGTGCCAGCAGCTTAGTTCCGGAAAACACTGAAGCTTTCTTT,TRBJ1-1,.,.,TRBV7-9
CASSDLGQAGNYEQYF,TGTGCCAGCAGCGATCTCGGACAGGCTGGCAACTACGAGCAGTACTTC,TRBJ2-7,TRBD1,.,TRBV5-5